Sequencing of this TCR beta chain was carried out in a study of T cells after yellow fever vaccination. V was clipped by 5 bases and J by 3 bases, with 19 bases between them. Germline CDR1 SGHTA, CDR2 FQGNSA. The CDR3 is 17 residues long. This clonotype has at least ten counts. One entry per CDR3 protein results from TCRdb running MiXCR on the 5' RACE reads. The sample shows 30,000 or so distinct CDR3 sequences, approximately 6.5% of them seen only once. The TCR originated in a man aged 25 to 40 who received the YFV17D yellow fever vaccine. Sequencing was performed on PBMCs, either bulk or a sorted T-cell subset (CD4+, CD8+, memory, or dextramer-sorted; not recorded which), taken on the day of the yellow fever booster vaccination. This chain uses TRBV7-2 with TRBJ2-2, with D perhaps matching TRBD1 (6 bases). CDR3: CASSVATTGRYTGELFF. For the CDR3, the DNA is TGTGCCAGCAGCGTGGCAACGACAGGTCGATACACCGGGGAGCTGTTTTTT.